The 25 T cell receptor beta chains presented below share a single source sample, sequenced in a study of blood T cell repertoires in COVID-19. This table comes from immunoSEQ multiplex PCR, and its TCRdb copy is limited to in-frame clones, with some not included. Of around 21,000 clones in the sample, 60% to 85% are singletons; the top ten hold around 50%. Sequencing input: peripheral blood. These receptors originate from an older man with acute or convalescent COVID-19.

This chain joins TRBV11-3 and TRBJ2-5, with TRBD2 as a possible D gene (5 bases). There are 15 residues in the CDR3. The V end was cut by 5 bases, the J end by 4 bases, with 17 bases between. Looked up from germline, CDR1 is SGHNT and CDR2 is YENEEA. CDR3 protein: CASSPQSGPLETQYF. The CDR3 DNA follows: TGTGCCAGCAGCCCCCAGAGCGGACCATTAGAGACCCAGTACTTC. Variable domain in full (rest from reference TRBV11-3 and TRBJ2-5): EAGVVQSPRYKIIEKKQPVAFWCNPISGHNTLYWYLQNLGQGPELLIRYENEEAVDDSQLPKDRFSAERLKGVDSTLKIQPAELGDSAVYLCASSPQSGPLETQYFGPGTRLLVL.

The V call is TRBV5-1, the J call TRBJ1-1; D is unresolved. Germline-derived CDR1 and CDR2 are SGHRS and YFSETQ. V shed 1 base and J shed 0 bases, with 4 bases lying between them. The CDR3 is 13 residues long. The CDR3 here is CASSLSVNTEAFF. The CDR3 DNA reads TGCGCCAGCAGCTTGTCGGTGAACACTGAAGCTTTCTTT.

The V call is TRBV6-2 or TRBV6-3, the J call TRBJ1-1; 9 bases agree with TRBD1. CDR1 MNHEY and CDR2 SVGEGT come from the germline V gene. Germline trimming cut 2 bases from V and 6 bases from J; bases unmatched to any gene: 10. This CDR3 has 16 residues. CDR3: CASSYTPGTGSPEAFF. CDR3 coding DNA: TGTGCCAGCAGTTACACCCCCGGGACAGGGTCCCCTGAAGCTTTCTTT.

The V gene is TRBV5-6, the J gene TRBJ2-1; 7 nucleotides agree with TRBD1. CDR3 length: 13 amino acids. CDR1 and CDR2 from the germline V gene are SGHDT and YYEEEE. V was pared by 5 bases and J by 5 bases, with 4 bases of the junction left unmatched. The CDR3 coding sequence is TGTGCCAGCAGGCGACAGGGAAACAATGAGCAGTTCTTC. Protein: CASRRQGNNEQFF. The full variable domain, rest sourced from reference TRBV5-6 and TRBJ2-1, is DAGVTQSPTHLIKTRGQQVTLRCSPKSGHDTVSWYQQALGQGPQFIFQYYEEEERQRGNFPDRFSGHQFPNYSSELNVNALLLGDSALYLCASRRQGNNEQFFGPGTRLTVL.

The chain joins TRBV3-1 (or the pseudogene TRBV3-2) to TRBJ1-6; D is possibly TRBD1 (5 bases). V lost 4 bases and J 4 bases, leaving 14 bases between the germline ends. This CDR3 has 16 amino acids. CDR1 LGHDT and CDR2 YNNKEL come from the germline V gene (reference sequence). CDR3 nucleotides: TGTGCCAGCAGCCCGAAGGGGCAGGGATATAATTCACCCCTCCACTTT. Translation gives CASSPKGQGYNSPLHF.

The CDR3 nucleotides are TGTGCCAGTAGTGGCGGGGGAACGGCCAAAAACATTCAGTACTTC. This sequence encodes CASSGGGTAKNIQYF. The chain carries TRBV19 and TRBJ2-4; 7 bases agree with TRBD2. The germline V gene encodes CDR1 LNHDA and CDR2 SQIVND (reference sequence). This CDR3 is 15 amino acids long. The V and J ends lost 5 bases and 1 base, in that order; junction bases with no gene match: 5. The complete variable domain, with remaining parts taken from reference TRBV19 and TRBJ2-4, reads DGGITQSPKYLFRKEGQNVTLSCEQNLNHDAMYWYRQDPGQGLRLIYYSQIVNDFQKGDIAEGYSVSREKKESFPLTVTSAQKNPTAFYLCASSGGGTAKNIQYFGAGTRLSVL.

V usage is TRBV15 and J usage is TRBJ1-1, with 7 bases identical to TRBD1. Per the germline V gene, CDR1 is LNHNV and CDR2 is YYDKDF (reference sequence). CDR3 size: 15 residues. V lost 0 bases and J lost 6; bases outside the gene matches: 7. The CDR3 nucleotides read TGTGCCACCAGCAGAGATCAGGGGGAATTGGCTGAAGCTTTCTTT. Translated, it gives CATSRDQGELAEAFF.

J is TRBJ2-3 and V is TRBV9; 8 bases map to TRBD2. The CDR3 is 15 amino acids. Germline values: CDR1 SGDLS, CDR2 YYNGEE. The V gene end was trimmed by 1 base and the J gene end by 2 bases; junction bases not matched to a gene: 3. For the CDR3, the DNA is TGTGCCAGCAGCGTAAGAGCGGGAGCCACAGATACGCAGTATTTT. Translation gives CASSVRAGATDTQYF.

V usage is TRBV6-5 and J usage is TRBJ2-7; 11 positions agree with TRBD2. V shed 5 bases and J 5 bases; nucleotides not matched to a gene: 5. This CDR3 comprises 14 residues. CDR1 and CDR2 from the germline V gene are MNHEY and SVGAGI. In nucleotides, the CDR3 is TGTGCCAGCAGTCGGCTAGCGGGAGGAGACGAGCAGTACGTC. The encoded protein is CASSRLAGGDEQYV.

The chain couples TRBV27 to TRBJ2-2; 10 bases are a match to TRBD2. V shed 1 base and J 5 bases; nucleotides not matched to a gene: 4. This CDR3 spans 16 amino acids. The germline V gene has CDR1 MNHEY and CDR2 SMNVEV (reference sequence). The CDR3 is CASSLWSSGSTGELFF. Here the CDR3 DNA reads TGTGCCAGCAGTTTATGGTCTAGCGGGAGTACCGGGGAGCTGTTTTTT.

The CDR3 reads CATRTGFGEQYF. The DNA for the CDR3 is TGTGCCACCAGGACAGGTTTTGGTGAGCAGTACTTC. The genes are TRBV27 and TRBJ2-7, with 7 bases identical to TRBD1. Germline V CDR1 and CDR2: MNHEY, SMNVEV (reference sequence). Trimming removed 10 bases from V and 7 bases from J; junction bases left unmatched: 10. This CDR3 has 12 residues.

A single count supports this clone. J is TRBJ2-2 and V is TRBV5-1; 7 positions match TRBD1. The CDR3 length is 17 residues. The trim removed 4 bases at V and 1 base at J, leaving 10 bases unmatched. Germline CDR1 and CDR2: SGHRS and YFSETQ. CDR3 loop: CASSPLQTGRNTGELFF. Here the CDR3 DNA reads TGCGCCAGCAGCCCCTTACAGACAGGGCGGAACACCGGGGAGCTGTTTTTT.

CDR3 sequence reads: CASSEKGAHAQPQHF. DNA for the CDR3: TGTGCCAGCAGTGAAAAGGGGGCACATGCTCAGCCCCAGCATTTT. The V and J genes are TRBV2 and TRBJ1-5; 7 nucleotides match TRBD1. The V segment lost 2 bases and the J segment 6 bases; nucleotides outside the gene matches: 7. The CDR3 spans 15 residues. Germline-derived CDR1 and CDR2 are SNHLY and FYNNEI.

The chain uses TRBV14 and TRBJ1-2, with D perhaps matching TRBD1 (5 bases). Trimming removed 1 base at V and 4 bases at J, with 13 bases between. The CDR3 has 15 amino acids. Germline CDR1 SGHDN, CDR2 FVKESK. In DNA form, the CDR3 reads TGTGCCAGCAGCCAAGGCCCAGGGAGGAGCTATGGCTACACCTTC. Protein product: CASSQGPGRSYGYTF.

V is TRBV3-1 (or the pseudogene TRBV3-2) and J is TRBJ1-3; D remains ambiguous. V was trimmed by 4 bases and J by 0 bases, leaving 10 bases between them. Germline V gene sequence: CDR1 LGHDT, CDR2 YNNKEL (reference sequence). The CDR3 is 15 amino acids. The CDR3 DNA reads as TGTGCCAGCAGCCGGGGAGCCCCCTCTGGAAACACCATATATTTT. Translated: CASSRGAPSGNTIYF.

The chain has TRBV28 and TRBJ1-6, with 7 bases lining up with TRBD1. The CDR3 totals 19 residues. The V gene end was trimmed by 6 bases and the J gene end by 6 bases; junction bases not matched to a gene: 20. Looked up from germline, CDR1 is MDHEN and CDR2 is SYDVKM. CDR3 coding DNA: TGTGCCAGCAGGGACCGACAGGGCCCCGTTGAGGGTCGTAATTCACCCCTCCACTTT. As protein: CASRDRQGPVEGRNSPLHF. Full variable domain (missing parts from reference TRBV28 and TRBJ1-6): DVKVTQSSRYLVKRTGEKVFLECVQDMDHENMFWYRQDPGLGLRLIYFSYDVKMKEKGDIPEGYSVSREKKERFSLILESASTNQTSMYLCASRDRQGPVEGRNSPLHFGNGTRLTVT.

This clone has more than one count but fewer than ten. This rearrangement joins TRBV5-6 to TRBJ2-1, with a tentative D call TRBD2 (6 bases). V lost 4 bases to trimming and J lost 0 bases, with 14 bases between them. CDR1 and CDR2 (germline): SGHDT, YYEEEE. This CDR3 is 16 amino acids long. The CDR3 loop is CASSLGLTSSYNEQFF. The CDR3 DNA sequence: TGTGCCAGCAGCCTCGGACTAACGAGCTCCTACAATGAGCAGTTCTTC. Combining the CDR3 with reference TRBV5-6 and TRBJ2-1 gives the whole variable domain DAGVTQSPTHLIKTRGQQVTLRCSPKSGHDTVSWYQQALGQGPQFIFQYYEEEERQRGNFPDRFSGHQFPNYSSELNVNALLLGDSALYLCASSLGLTSSYNEQFFGPGTRLTVL.

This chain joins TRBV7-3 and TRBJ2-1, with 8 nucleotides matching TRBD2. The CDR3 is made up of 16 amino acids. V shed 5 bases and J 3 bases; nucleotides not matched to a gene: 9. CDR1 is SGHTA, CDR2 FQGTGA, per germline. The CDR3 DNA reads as TGTGCCAGCAGCCCCACTCTAGCGGGCCGCTACAATGAGCAGTTCTTC. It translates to CASSPTLAGRYNEQFF.

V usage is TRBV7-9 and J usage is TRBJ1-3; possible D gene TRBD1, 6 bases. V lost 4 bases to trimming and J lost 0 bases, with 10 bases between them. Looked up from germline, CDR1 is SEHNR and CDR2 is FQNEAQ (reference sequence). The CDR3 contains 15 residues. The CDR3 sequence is CASSSGQHSGNTIYF. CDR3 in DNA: TGTGCCAGCAGCTCCGGACAGCACTCTGGAAACACCATATATTTT.

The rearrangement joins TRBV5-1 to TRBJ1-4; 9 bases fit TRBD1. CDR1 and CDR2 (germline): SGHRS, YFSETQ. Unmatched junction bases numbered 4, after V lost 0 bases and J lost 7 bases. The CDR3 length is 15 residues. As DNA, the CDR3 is TGCGCCAGCAGCTTGGAGGGACAGGGAGGTGAAAAACTGTTTTTT. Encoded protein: CASSLEGQGGEKLFF.

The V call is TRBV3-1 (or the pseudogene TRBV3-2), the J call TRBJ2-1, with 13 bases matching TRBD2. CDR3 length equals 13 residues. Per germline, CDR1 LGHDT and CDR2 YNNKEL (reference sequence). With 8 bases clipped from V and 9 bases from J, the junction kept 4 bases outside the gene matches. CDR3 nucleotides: TGTGCCAGCCGGACTAGCGGGAGCGGTGAGCAGTTCTTC. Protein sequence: CASRTSGSGEQFF.

The CDR3 DNA follows: TGTGCCAGCAGCCGCGGGACTAGCGGGAGGACGGGGAATGAGCAGTTCTTC. It codes for CASSRGTSGRTGNEQFF. This rearrangement joins TRBV14 to TRBJ2-1; 15 bases map to TRBD2. The V and J ends lost 4 bases and 7 bases, in that order; junction bases with no gene match: 8. The germline V gene has CDR1 SGHDN and CDR2 FVKESK. This CDR3 contains 17 residues.

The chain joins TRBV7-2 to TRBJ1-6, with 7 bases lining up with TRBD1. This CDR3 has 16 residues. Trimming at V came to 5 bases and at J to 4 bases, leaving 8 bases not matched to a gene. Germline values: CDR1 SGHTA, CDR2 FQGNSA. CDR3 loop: CASSLQGRGYNSPLHF. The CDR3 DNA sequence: TGTGCCAGCAGCCTACAGGGGCGCGGGTATAATTCACCCCTCCACTTT.

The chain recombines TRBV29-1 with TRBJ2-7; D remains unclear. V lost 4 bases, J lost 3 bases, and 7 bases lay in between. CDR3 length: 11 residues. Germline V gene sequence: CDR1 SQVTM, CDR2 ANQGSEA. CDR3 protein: CSVANHYEQYF. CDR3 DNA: TGCAGCGTTGCTAACCACTACGAGCAGTACTTC.

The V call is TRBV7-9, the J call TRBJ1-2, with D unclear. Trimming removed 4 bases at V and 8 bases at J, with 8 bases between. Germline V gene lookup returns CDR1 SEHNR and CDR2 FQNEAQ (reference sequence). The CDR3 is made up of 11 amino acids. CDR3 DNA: TGTGCCAGCAGCTCCGCACGGGGCTACACCTTC. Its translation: CASSSARGYTF.